This is a list of T cell receptor beta chains from one sample in a study of cytomegalovirus exposure and HLA in healthy donors. TCRdb keeps only in-frame clones here, not all; method: immunoSEQ multiplex PCR. This sample has under 200,000 clones, with around 81% found just once. The sample taken for sequencing was PBMCs. The receptors stem from a woman aged 18-30 years in good health and CMV-seropositive. Both conserved end residues are part of each CDR3. Each record gives: V gene, clone size, J gene, CDR3 protein. Clone size is shown for a subset of rows, as once, few, many or a class of expanded clone.

v_gene: TRBV7-9
abundance: .
j_gene: TRBJ2-3
CDR3aa: CASSLGLGLAGPWDTQYF

v_gene: TRBV6-1
abundance: .
j_gene: TRBJ1-5
CDR3aa: CASSPLDQPQHF

v_gene: TRBV2
abundance: .
j_gene: TRBJ2-1
CDR3aa: CARDRGTRNEQFF

v_gene: TRBV28
abundance: .
j_gene: TRBJ1-5
CDR3aa: CASSFRTGGKEPQHF

v_gene: TRBV5-1
abundance: few
j_gene: TRBJ1-4
CDR3aa: CASSLVSGVDEKLFF

v_gene: TRBV6-1
abundance: .
j_gene: TRBJ2-7
CDR3aa: CAAVFATGDYEQYF

v_gene: TRBV9
abundance: .
j_gene: TRBJ2-2
CDR3aa: CASSSSSRLGVGTGELFF

v_gene: TRBV5-3
abundance: .
j_gene: TRBJ1-1
CDR3aa: CARSLWTGEAFF

v_gene: TRBV18
abundance: .
j_gene: TRBJ1-2
CDR3aa: CASSGQGTPSSHYGYTF

v_gene: TRBV2
abundance: .
j_gene: TRBJ2-2
CDR3aa: CAGLGVGVDNTGELFF

v_gene: TRBV7-7
abundance: few
j_gene: TRBJ1-2
CDR3aa: CASSESGGGGYTF

v_gene: TRBV2
abundance: .
j_gene: TRBJ2-3
CDR3aa: CASMRRADTQYF

v_gene: TRBV9
abundance: .
j_gene: TRBJ2-7
CDR3aa: CASSADRGDDEQYF

v_gene: TRBV13
abundance: .
j_gene: TRBJ1-4
CDR3aa: CASSSQTGGGEKLFF

v_gene: TRBV19
abundance: .
j_gene: TRBJ2-2
CDR3aa: CASSILGRGWELFF

v_gene: TRBV5-1
abundance: many
j_gene: TRBJ1-5
CDR3aa: CAGYRPRHF

v_gene: TRBV7-2
abundance: .
j_gene: TRBJ2-7
CDR3aa: CASSSPGLSYEQYF

v_gene: TRBV4-2
abundance: .
j_gene: TRBJ2-6
CDR3aa: CASSRNLETGANVLTF

v_gene: TRBV7-2
abundance: once
j_gene: TRBJ1-1
CDR3aa: CASSQSPSTEAFF

v_gene: TRBV11-2
abundance: .
j_gene: TRBJ2-7
CDR3aa: CASSSPGSGVSYEQYF

v_gene: TRBV6-5
abundance: .
j_gene: TRBJ1-6
CDR3aa: CASRRQPTNSPLHF

v_gene: TRBV19
abundance: .
j_gene: TRBJ2-1
CDR3aa: CASSDEPTGAIEQFF

v_gene: TRBV27
abundance: .
j_gene: TRBJ2-5
CDR3aa: CASKPGQNEETQYF

v_gene: TRBV11-2
abundance: .
j_gene: TRBJ2-1
CDR3aa: CASSLMRRGVGEQFF

v_gene: TRBV4-2
abundance: .
j_gene: TRBJ2-1
CDR3aa: CASSRSGGNTVYNEQFF

v_gene: TRBV5-6
abundance: .
j_gene: TRBJ1-6
CDR3aa: CASSLGSAPSSPLHF

v_gene: TRBV5-6
abundance: .
j_gene: TRBJ2-3
CDR3aa: CASSFGQGGGDTQYF

v_gene: TRBV4-2
abundance: .
j_gene: TRBJ1-1
CDR3aa: CASSQEGTGGTEAFF

v_gene: TRBV9
abundance: .
j_gene: TRBJ2-5
CDR3aa: CASSVGASGGGGETQYF

v_gene: TRBV19
abundance: .
j_gene: TRBJ1-1
CDR3aa: CASSHQGNTEAFF

v_gene: TRBV4-2
abundance: once
j_gene: TRBJ2-3
CDR3aa: CASSQDASGGGFTDTQYF

v_gene: TRBV5-4
abundance: .
j_gene: TRBJ1-2
CDR3aa: CASSLTRTSYGYTF

v_gene: TRBV6-1
abundance: .
j_gene: TRBJ2-6
CDR3aa: CASSEGGSGANVLTF

v_gene: TRBV28
abundance: few
j_gene: TRBJ1-2
CDR3aa: CASSLGQGKVGYTF

v_gene: TRBV15
abundance: .
j_gene: TRBJ2-1
CDR3aa: CATRGAGGGNEQFF